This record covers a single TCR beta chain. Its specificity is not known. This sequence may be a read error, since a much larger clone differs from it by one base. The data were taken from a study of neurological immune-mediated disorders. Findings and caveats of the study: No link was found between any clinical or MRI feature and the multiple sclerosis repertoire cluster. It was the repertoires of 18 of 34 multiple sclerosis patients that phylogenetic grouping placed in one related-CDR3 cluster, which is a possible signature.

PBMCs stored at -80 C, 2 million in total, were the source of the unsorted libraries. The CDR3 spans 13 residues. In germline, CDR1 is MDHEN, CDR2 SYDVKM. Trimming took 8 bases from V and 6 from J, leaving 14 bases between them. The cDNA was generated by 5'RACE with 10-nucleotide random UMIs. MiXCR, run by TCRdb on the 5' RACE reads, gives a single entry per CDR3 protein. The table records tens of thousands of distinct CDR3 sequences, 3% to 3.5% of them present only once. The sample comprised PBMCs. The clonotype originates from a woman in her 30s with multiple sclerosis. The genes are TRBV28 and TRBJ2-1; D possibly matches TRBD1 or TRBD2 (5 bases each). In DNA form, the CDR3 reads TGTGCCAGCCTTGGGACGACCCTCAATGAGCAGTTCTTC. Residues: CASLGTTLNEQFF.